The 15 T cell receptor beta chains below all came from one sample that was sequenced in a study of cytomegalovirus exposure and HLA in healthy donors. Both 60 Vbeta primers and 13 Jbeta primers went into the PCR. TCRdb's table, derived via immunoSEQ multiplex PCR, lists solely in-frame clones and lacks some. The sample lists approximately 130,000 clones, 70% to 80% seen once, with approximately 1.2% in the top ten. The sequenced sample was PBMCs. Receptor source: a man aged 50 to 59 in good health and CMV-seronegative.

The rearrangement joins TRBV11-1 to TRBJ2-1; 10 bases are shared with TRBD2. CDR1 and CDR2 from the germline V gene are SGHAT and FQDESV (reference sequence). Unmatched junction bases numbered 1, after V lost 0 bases and J lost 5 bases. The CDR3 has 15 residues. The CDR3 region is CASSLALAGDNEQFF. In DNA form, the CDR3 reads TGTGCCAGCAGCTTAGCTCTAGCGGGAGACAATGAGCAGTTCTTC.

The V and J genes are TRBV11-3 and TRBJ2-1, with D perhaps TRBD2 (6 bases). CDR3 length: 13 amino acids. Germline V gives CDR1 SGHNT, CDR2 YENEEA. Trimming pared 5 bases from V and 10 bases from J, leaving 15 bases between. CDR3 residues: CASSVGGDSEQFF. DNA for the CDR3: TGTGCCAGCAGCGTAGGCGGGGATTCCGAGCAGTTCTTC.

Worth noting for this clone: Other DNA variants within this sample encode the same CDR3. V and J are TRBV10-3 and TRBJ1-4; D is perhaps TRBD1 (5 bases). Germline V lookup: CDR1 ENHRY, CDR2 SYGVKD. Trimming shortened V by 3 bases and J by 11 bases, and 16 bases separated the two germline ends. There are 14 residues in the CDR3. Here the CDR3 DNA reads TGTGCCATCAGTGATTCGCAGGGCCCAGAGAAACTGTTTTTT. Residues: CAISDSQGPEKLFF.

V gene TRBV7-8 combines with J gene TRBJ1-4; no firm D call. Trimming removed 5 bases at V and 6 bases at J, with 10 bases between. Germline loops: CDR1 SGHVS, CDR2 FQNEAQ. The CDR3 spans 13 residues. The CDR3 loop reads CASSEGSHEKLFF. The CDR3 region has the DNA TGTGCCAGCAGCGAGGGTAGTCATGAAAAACTGTTTTTT. Using reference TRBV7-8 and TRBJ1-4 for the parts outside the CDR3, the full variable domain is GAGVSQSPRYKVAKRGQDVALRCDPISGHVSLFWYQQALGQGPEFLTYFQNEAQLDKSGLPSDRFFAERPEGSVSTLKIQRTQQEDSAVYLCASSEGSHEKLFFGSGTQLSVL.

The chain recombines TRBV27 with TRBJ2-6, with 11 bases aligning to TRBD1. The CDR3 is 17 amino acids. Germline loops: CDR1 MNHEY, CDR2 SMNVEV (reference sequence). With 7 bases clipped from V and 3 bases from J, the junction kept 8 bases outside the gene matches. CDR3 loop: CASNPGQGVSGANVLTF. The CDR3 coding sequence is TGTGCCAGCAACCCGGGACAGGGGGTTAGTGGGGCCAACGTCCTGACTTTC. Supplemented by reference TRBV27 and TRBJ2-6, the full variable domain reads EAQVTQNPRYLITVTGKKLTVTCSQNMNHEYMSWYRQDPGLGLRQIYYSMNVEVTDKGDVPEGYKVSRKEKRNFPLILESPSPNQTSLYFCASNPGQGVSGANVLTFGAGSRLTVL.

V and J are TRBV7-6 and TRBJ2-7, with 9 bases that match TRBD1. Germline loops: CDR1 SGHVS, CDR2 FNYEAQ. V lost 6 bases, J lost 3 bases, and 6 bases stayed unmatched. This CDR3 has 14 residues. The CDR3 sequence: CASSPGTGNYEQYF. CDR3 in DNA: TGTGCCAGCAGTCCTGGGACAGGGAACTACGAGCAGTACTTC.

V usage is TRBV29-1 and J usage is TRBJ1-2; TRBD1 might be the D (5 bases). V was cut by 3 bases and J by 6 bases, with 11 bases left in between. Germline V gives CDR1 SQVTM, CDR2 ANQGSEA. This CDR3 has 12 amino acids. CDR3 coding DNA: TGCAGCGTTGACAGTGGGACTCATGGCTACACCTTC. Translating it yields CSVDSGTHGYTF. Full variable domain (remainder filled in from reference TRBV29-1 and TRBJ1-2): SAVISQKPSRDICQRGTSLTIQCQVDSQVTMMFWYRQQPGQSLTLIATANQGSEATYESGFVIDKFPISRPNLTFSTLTVSNMSPEDSSIYLCSVDSGTHGYTFGSGTRLTVV.

The chain links TRBV28 to TRBJ2-7; the D gene is possibly TRBD1 (5 bases). Trimming took 10 bases from V and 4 from J, leaving 23 bases between them. This CDR3 spans 15 amino acids. Germline CDR1 is MDHEN and CDR2 is SYDVKM. The DNA of the CDR3 is TGTGCCACCTCCCTGGCAGGAAAGGGGAATTACGAGCAGTACTTC. It specifies CATSLAGKGNYEQYF. Drawing the rest from reference TRBV28 and TRBJ2-7, the complete variable domain is DVKVTQSSRYLVKRTGEKVFLECVQDMDHENMFWYRQDPGLGLRLIYFSYDVKMKEKGDIPEGYSVSREKKERFSLILESASTNQTSMYLCATSLAGKGNYEQYFGPGTRLTVT.

The rearrangement uses TRBV6-6 and TRBJ2-2; 8 bases align to TRBD1. The CDR3 covers 15 residues. Unmatched junction bases numbered 10, after V lost 7 bases and J lost 6 bases. Per the germline V gene, CDR1 is MNHNY and CDR2 is SVGAGI (reference sequence). The CDR3 coding sequence is TGTGCCAGCACAAAAAACGCACAGGGGGCCGGGGAGCTGTTTTTT. As protein: CASTKNAQGAGELFF.

The V call is TRBV9, the J call TRBJ2-7, with 12 nucleotides matching TRBD2. The CDR3 runs 19 residues. V lost 4 bases, J lost 0 bases, and 14 bases stayed unmatched. Germline V gene lookup returns CDR1 SGDLS and CDR2 YYNGEE. CDR3 sequence: CASSPVGGLAGRSSYEQYF. The CDR3 region has the DNA TGTGCCAGCAGCCCGGTGGGGGGACTAGCGGGCAGGAGCTCCTACGAGCAGTACTTC.

The chain couples TRBV28 to TRBJ1-5; 9 nucleotides agree with TRBD1. The length of the CDR3 is 16 residues. The junction had 6 bases not matched to a gene; V was cut back by 2 bases and J by 4 bases. Germline V lookup: CDR1 MDHEN, CDR2 SYDVKM. The DNA for the CDR3 is TGTGCCAGCAGTTTAGGGACAGGGTCGCGGAATCAGCCCCAGCATTTT. Translation gives CASSLGTGSRNQPQHF.

This chain uses TRBV18 with TRBJ1-4; perhaps TRBD1 as D (6 bases). V was pared by 3 bases and J by 4 bases, with 18 bases between. Germline CDR1 reads KGHSH; CDR2 reads LQKENI. The CDR3 extends over 17 amino acids. The CDR3 reads CASSPVSRGIGNEKLFF. In DNA, the CDR3 is TGTGCCAGCTCACCCGTTTCAAGGGGGATTGGTAATGAAAAACTGTTTTTT.

The rearrangement links TRBV19 to TRBJ2-7; weak D call: TRBD2 (6 bases). CDR3 length equals 15 residues. Germline CDR1 LNHDA, CDR2 SQIVND (reference sequence). Trimming left V 3 bases short and J 2 bases short, with 14 bases between. This chain's CDR3 is CASSMGDSPAYEQYF. The CDR3 DNA is TGTGCCAGTAGTATGGGGGACTCCCCGGCCTACGAGCAGTACTTC.

The chain employs TRBV5-3 and TRBJ1-5; maybe TRBD1 (5 bases). TRBV5-3 is an ORF; its function is uncertain. CDR3 size: 18 residues. The ends were cut back, 2 bases at V and 0 bases at J, with 18 bases in the middle. CDR3 region: CARSFAGARAFSNQPQHF. The DNA for the CDR3 is TGTGCCAGAAGCTTTGCGGGAGCCAGGGCGTTTAGCAATCAGCCCCAGCATTTT.

The V and J genes are TRBV7-2 and TRBJ1-1, with D possibly being TRBD1 (6 bases). The CDR3 covers 11 residues. From germline, CDR1 is SGHTA and CDR2 FQGNSA. V gave up 10 bases and J gave up 6 bases, with 12 bases separating them. CDR3 in DNA: TGTGCCACCTACAGGGTGTCTGAAGCTTTCTTT. Amino acid sequence: CATYRVSEAFF.